This T cell receptor (beta chain) was documented in a study of cytomegalovirus exposure and HLA in healthy donors. Study conclusions and caveats: As a later analysis revealed, most CMV-associated TCR beta chains appeared HLA-restricted.

PCR used 60 Vbeta primers and 13 Jbeta primers. Here immunoSEQ multiplex PCR was the method, and the copy in TCRdb shows in-frame clones only, minus some. Of 110,000 to 150,000 clones in the sample, about 86% were seen once. Remarks on this clone: What it recognizes is unknown.

The germline gives CDR1 LGHNT, CDR2 FRNRAP. Trimming took 6 bases from V and 5 from J; bases not matched to a gene: 6. The CDR3 totals 16 residues. The specimen was PBMCs. The chain is built from TRBV12-5 and TRBJ2-1; 14 bases are shared with TRBD2. The clonotype was recovered from a man in his forties in good health and CMV-seropositive. The CDR3 nucleotides read TGTGCTAGTGGGCCGGGGACTAGCGGGGGAAACAATGAGCAGTTCTTC. Its protein product is CASGPGTSGGNNEQFF.